This T cell receptor (beta chain) was identified in a study of T cells in Graves' hyperthyroidism and ophthalmopathy (dated by TCRdb to 2018 to 2020). For the study in its entirety: Peripheral blood samples were taken at initial diagnosis, before any treatment was given. TCR V-J signatures able to tell the groups apart were searched for in a discovery cohort of about a hundred patients, of whom 40 to 45 had Graves' ophthalmopathy and 57 had stable Graves' hyperthyroidism. Whether ophthalmopathy could be predicted prospectively was tested in an independent validation cohort made up of roughly 19 hyperthyroidism patients plus 17 patients who later progressed to ophthalmopathy. The roughly 94 discovery patients were randomly divided into training and test sets at a 7:3 ratio. The study also compared thyroid tissue and blood T-cell repertoires from five or six Graves' hyperthyroidism patients. Following sampling, methimazole starting at 30 mg daily was given to hyperthyroidism patients, and high-dose intravenous methylprednisolone was given to ophthalmopathy patients. According to the paper, TCR Vbeta CDR3 sequencing was carried out on some 130 peripheral blood samples, which came from 40 to 45 ophthalmopathy, around 75 hyperthyroidism and about 17 progressor patients.

Stable Graves' hyperthyroidism was defined as the absence of progression to ophthalmopathy over 18 months of follow-up. Hyperthyroidism patients were aged 18 to 65 years and newly diagnosed, with disease duration of less than 2 months. The study excluded patients with uncontrolled infections, other autoimmune diseases, pregnancy or lactation. Clinical symptoms, serum thyroxine and TRAb, thyroid ultrasound, and orbital computed tomography formed the basis for the diagnoses. Ficoll-Paque density gradient centrifugation was used to isolate PBMCs from 10 ml of fresh peripheral blood. Total RNA was extracted using Trizol reagent, and RNA quality was assessed on an Agilent 2100 Bioanalyzer. TCR beta CDR3 regions were amplified from RNA transcripts. For the first round of RT-PCR on the TCR CDR3, the HTBI primer set was used together with the Qiagen OneStep RT-PCR kit. Libraries were constructed in a second round of multiplex PCR, after which size selection and purification were carried out. Sequencing of the libraries was done on an Illumina HiSeq2000 using paired-end 100 bp reads. On the study's bioinformatics: Raw data were processed with SOAPnuke, discarding reads with adapters, uncalled bases, mean Phred below 15, or no exact constant-primer or identifier match. COPE v1.2.5 was used to merge the high-quality paired reads, and each unique nucleotide sequence was defined as a clonotype. MiTCR v1.1 was used to align clonotypes to the IMGT TRBV, TRBD and TRBJ reference segments. Analysis was restricted to V-J combinations with a frequency above 0.0001, which covered just over 98% of repertoires. A TCS score was defined as the ratio of F50 (clonal expansion) to E x V (chaos), with BLOSUM62-based TCRdist applied between CDR3 peptides within each V-J. Welch's t-statistics and random forest reduced roughly 530 V-J features to 13, which were used in a naive Bayes classifier (R e1071). The similarity between thyroid and blood repertoires was quantified using the Morisita-Horn index. The public sequencing data were trimmed at Q25 with fastp and processed into clonotypes with MiXCR by TCRdb, which kept only in-frame beta chains. Rows merge per CDR3 protein into single entries with the most common DNA and genes. The V and J calls reflect TCRdb's pipeline rather than the authors' work. This sample comprises approximately 870,000 distinct CDR3 sequences, around 39% of them detected only once. 8.9% of the sample comes from the top ten.

Deletion took 0 bases off V and 4 bases off J, with a span of 9 bases between the germline ends. Via the germline V gene (reference sequence), CDR1 is LNHNV and CDR2 YYDKDF. The CDR3 contains 15 residues, cysteine and phenylalanine counted. Just the 45-base CDR3 DNA is kept, in frame starting at base 1. On this clonotype itself: Its cognate antigen has yet to be identified. No much larger clonotype is one base removed from it; base qualities were not supplied.

Beyond this particular receptor, the publication reports: Most expanded thyroid clonotypes (frequency above 0.001) were also detected in blood, a finding suggesting that blood repertoires may reflect thyroid immune responses. No statistical method was used to set the sample size in advance, and investigators knew the group allocation. In validation, the model predicted progression to ophthalmopathy with approximately 71% sensitivity and 72% to 85% specificity, a median of around 6.6 months before onset. Ophthalmopathy was separated from stable hyperthyroidism by a 13 V-J signature model, with approximately 90% sensitivity and 81% to 82% specificity obtained in cross-validation and 80%/75% obtained in testing.

The clonotype comes from a man younger than 35 with Graves' hyperthyroidism. The rearranged chain carries TRBV15 and TRBJ1-4; possibly the D gene is TRBD1, per 6 matching bases. The sample consisted of blood. The CDR3 is CATSRDRGGNEKLFF. Read as DNA, the sequence is TGTGCCACCAGCAGAGACAGGGGAGGTAATGAAAAACTGTTTTTT.